This T cell receptor (beta chain) was obtained from a study of CD8 T cells in ankylosing spondylitis. Study observations and caveats: Researchers reportedly found disease-linked clones significantly enriched in matched ankylosing spondylitis synovial fluid. Peripheral blood samples showed relatively rare disease-linked clones, and these clones were CD8+. Seven to nine highly homologous variants formed a TCR beta motif that appeared characteristic of ankylosing spondylitis blood.

Libraries of TCR beta came from quantitative 5'-RACE with molecular barcodes. TCRdb processed the 5' RACE reads anew with MiXCR; each CDR3 protein has one entry. Of some 400,000 distinct CDR3 sequences detected, about 22% appear once; the ten largest clones hold around 17%. This clonotype has more than one count but fewer than ten. No antigen is known for it. The trim removed 7 bases at V and 8 bases at J, leaving 12 bases unmatched. CDR3 size: 14 residues. Per germline, CDR1 SQVTM and CDR2 ANQGSEA. This TCR derives from a male donor with ankylosing spondylitis. The chain is built from TRBV29-1 and TRBJ2-1, with TRBD1 matching 9 bases. Sequenced: blood, either unsorted or a sorted T cell fraction (not recorded which). CDR3 sequence reads: CSARRTGDWDEQFF. CDR3 sequence (DNA): TGCAGCGCTCGCCGGACAGGGGATTGGGATGAGCAGTTCTTC.